Below are 11 T cell receptor beta chains sequenced from a single sample in a study of beta chain features in type 1 diabetes. Findings and caveats of the study: TCRB CDR3 length was moderately but significantly reduced in all four CD4+ subsets of Type 1 diabetes patients.

The study reverse transcribed the entire isolated RNA, so it sequenced expressed TCRB transcripts. Using immunoSEQ multiplex PCR, the repertoire was profiled, and TCRdb retains in-frame clones only, with some absent. Of hundreds of thousands of clones in the sample, 13% to 15% were seen once. No antigens are known for them. Input material: naive CD4+ T cells from blood. The receptors stem from a young man with type 1 diabetes.

This clone has a handful of counts. The rearrangement uses TRBV27 and TRBJ1-5; no reliable D call. V shed 3 bases and J shed 4 bases, with 10 bases lying between them. Germline CDR1 MNHEY, CDR2 SMNVEV (reference sequence). The length of the CDR3 is 14 residues. The CDR3 nucleotides read TGTGCCAGCAGTTTCAAACAGATAAATCAGCCCCAGCATTTT. Its translation is CASSFKQINQPQHF.

The table lists this clone with a few counts. The sample contains more than one DNA sequence encoding this CDR3. The CDR3 DNA reads TGCAGTGCTTCCGGGACAGAGCAGTTCTTC. This translates into CSASGTEQFF. This chain joins TRBV20-1 and TRBJ2-1; D perhaps matches TRBD1 (6 bases). The CDR3 has 10 amino acids. V gave up 5 bases and J gave up 10 bases, with 9 bases separating them. CDR1 and CDR2 (germline): DFQATT, SNEGSKA (reference sequence).

This clone showed up just a few times. The rearrangement links TRBV18 to TRBJ2-7; 9 nucleotides match TRBD2. Germline V lookup: CDR1 KGHSH, CDR2 LQKENI. This CDR3 spans 15 amino acids. V gave up 4 bases and J gave up 0 bases; unmatched junction bases: 4. The CDR3 sequence is CASSLSSGTSYEQYF. CDR3 bases: TGTGCCAGCTCACTGTCTAGCGGGACCTCCTACGAGCAGTACTTC.

This sequence joins TRBV2 and TRBJ1-1; TRBD1 aligns across 8 bases. Looked up from germline, CDR1 is SNHLY and CDR2 is FYNNEI. V shed 6 bases and J 4 bases; nucleotides not matched to a gene: 4. The CDR3 consists of 13 residues. CDR3 region: CASRRQGSTEAFF. The DNA of the CDR3 is TGTGCCAGCAGAAGACAGGGGAGCACTGAAGCTTTCTTT.

The chain has TRBV28 and TRBJ2-7; D is unresolved. The V gene lost 5 bases and the J gene lost 3 bases, with 5 bases spanning the gap. Germline CDR1 reads MDHEN; CDR2 reads SYDVKM. CDR3 length equals 11 residues. This chain's CDR3 is CASSLLYEQYF. CDR3 nucleotide sequence: TGTGCCAGCAGTCTTCTCTACGAGCAGTACTTC.

The sample holds a few counts of this clone. The V call is TRBV18, the J call TRBJ2-4; 10 positions agree with TRBD1. The CDR3 loop spans 18 amino acids. V lost 3 bases and J lost 6; bases outside the gene matches: 14. Germline loops: CDR1 KGHSH, CDR2 LQKENI. CDR3 in DNA: TGTGCCAGCTCACCTCGAGAAGCCGGACAGGGGGGCCCAAACATTCAGTACTTC. It translates to CASSPREAGQGGPNIQYF. Combining the CDR3 with reference TRBV18 and TRBJ2-4 gives the whole variable domain NAGVMQNPRHLVRRRGQEARLRCSPMKGHSHVYWYRQLPEEGLKFMVYLQKENIIDESGMPKERFSAEFPKEGPSILRIQQVVRGDSAAYFCASSPREAGQGGPNIQYFGAGTRLSVL.

The gene calls are TRBV28 and TRBJ2-7, with 11 bases fitting TRBD1. Per germline, CDR1 MDHEN and CDR2 SYDVKM. V shed 4 bases, J shed 5 bases, and the junction held 7 bases outside the gene matches. The CDR3 spans 15 residues. CDR3 sequence (DNA): TGTGCCAGCAGTTCCGGGACAGGGGGAAGCAACGAGCAGTACTTC. Translating gives CASSSGTGGSNEQYF.

This clone has only a few counts. V gene TRBV6-6 combines with J gene TRBJ1-1; D perhaps matches TRBD1 (6 bases). Germline loops: CDR1 MNHNY, CDR2 SVGAGI (reference sequence). CDR3 length: 14 amino acids. V gave up 5 bases and J gave up 2 bases, with 12 bases separating them. The CDR3 region is CASSTGQFNTEAFF. CDR3 coding DNA: TGTGCCAGCAGTACTGGACAGTTTAACACTGAAGCTTTCTTT.

The chain joins TRBV7-3 to TRBJ2-3; 9 nucleotides match TRBD2. The V and J ends lost 3 bases and 6 bases, in that order; junction bases with no gene match: 7. From germline, CDR1 is SGHTA and CDR2 FQGTGA. This CDR3 spans 15 amino acids. CDR3 protein: CASSFFAGGWDTQYF. The DNA for the CDR3 is TGTGCCAGCAGCTTTTTTGCGGGGGGGTGGGATACGCAGTATTTT.

This chain uses TRBV7-3 with TRBJ2-6; D gene uncertain. The CDR3 length is 17 residues. In germline, CDR1 is SGHTA, CDR2 FQGTGA. The V end lost 5 bases, the J end lost 1 base, and 15 bases lay between the germline ends. The CDR3 sequence is CASSPSAALSGANVLTF. In nucleotides, the CDR3 is TGTGCCAGCAGCCCCTCGGCAGCGCTTTCTGGGGCCAACGTCCTGACTTTC. Based on the CDR3 plus reference TRBV7-3 and TRBJ2-6, the full variable domain is GAGVSQTPSNKVTEKGKYVELRCDPISGHTALYWYRQSLGQGPEFLIYFQGTGAADDSGLPNDRFFAVRPEGSVSTLKIQRTERGDSAVYLCASSPSAALSGANVLTFGAGSRLTVL.

This clone was seen a few times. This chain joins TRBV27 and TRBJ2-5, with 7 positions matching TRBD1. The germline CDR1 and CDR2 sequences are MNHEY and SMNVEV (reference sequence). Trimming took 2 bases from V and 3 from J; bases not matched to a gene: 12. This CDR3 comprises 17 residues. The CDR3 reads CASSLNGRQGQKETQYF. The CDR3 coding sequence is TGTGCCAGCAGTTTAAATGGTAGACAGGGACAAAAAGAGACCCAGTACTTC.